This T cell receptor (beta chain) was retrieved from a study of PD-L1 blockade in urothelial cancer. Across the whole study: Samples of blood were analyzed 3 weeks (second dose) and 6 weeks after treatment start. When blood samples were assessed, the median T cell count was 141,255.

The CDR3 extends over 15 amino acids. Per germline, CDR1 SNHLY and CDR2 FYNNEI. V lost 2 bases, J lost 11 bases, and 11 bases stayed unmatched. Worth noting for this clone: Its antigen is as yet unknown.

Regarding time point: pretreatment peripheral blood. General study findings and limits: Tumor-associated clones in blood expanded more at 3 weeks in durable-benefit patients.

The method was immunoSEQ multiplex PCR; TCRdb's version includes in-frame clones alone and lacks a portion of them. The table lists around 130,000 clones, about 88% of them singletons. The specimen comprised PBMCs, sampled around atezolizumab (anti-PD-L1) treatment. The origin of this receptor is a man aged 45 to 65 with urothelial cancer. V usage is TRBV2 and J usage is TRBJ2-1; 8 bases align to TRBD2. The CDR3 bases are TGTGCCAGCAGTGAACGGAGCGGGAGCGTTGGGAAGCAGTTCTTC. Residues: CASSERSGSVGKQFF.